This paragraph covers one TCR beta chain sequence. V shed 3 bases and J shed 4 bases, with 16 bases lying between them. The V gene's germline CDR1 is SGHDT and CDR2 YYEEEE. This CDR3 is 15 amino acids long. This sample is part of a study of early stage breast cancer tumors. Only in-frame clones appear in the TCRdb table, and some are missing; sequencing was by immunoSEQ multiplex PCR. Of 23,000 or so clones listed, approximately 67% were seen once; the top ten hold around 9.4%. The V and J genes are TRBV5-6 and TRBJ2-5; a possible D gene is TRBD2 (7 bases). The receptor's source is a person between 60 and 70 years old with breast cancer. Source material: breast tumor tissue. Here the CDR3 DNA reads TGTGCCAGCAGCTGGGGGGGGCAGGGTGGAGAGACCCAGTACTTC. Its translation: CASSWGGQGGETQYF. Variable domain in full (rest from reference TRBV5-6 and TRBJ2-5): DAGVTQSPTHLIKTRGQQVTLRCSPKSGHDTVSWYQQALGQGPQFIFQYYEEEERQRGNFPDRFSGHQFPNYSSELNVNALLLGDSALYLCASSWGGQGGETQYFGPGTRLLVL.